The 14 T cell receptor beta chains presented below share a single source sample, sequenced in a study of PD-1 blockade in classical Hodgkin lymphoma. The table came from immunoSEQ multiplex PCR; TCRdb's copy has only in-frame clones and leaves some out. The table records about 85,000 clones, 80% to 95% of them present only once. Every single patient, without exception, relapsed after autologous stem cell transplantation, and brentuximab vedotin exposure varied. The material sequenced was peripheral blood mononuclear cells (PBMCs), taken before the second cycle of nivolumab. The receptors originated from a human donor with classical Hodgkin lymphoma.

The V call is TRBV5-5, the J call TRBJ1-1; D is undetermined. This CDR3 comprises 14 residues. Trimming left V 5 bases short and J 5 bases short, with 16 bases between. Germline V lookup: CDR1 SGHKS, CDR2 YYEKEE (reference sequence). CDR3 in amino acids: CASSFGQTGTEAFF. The CDR3 coding sequence is TGTGCCAGCAGTTTCGGGCAAACGGGGACTGAAGCTTTCTTT.

CDR3 sequence: CSVDRPGGVDTQYF. The CDR3 DNA sequence: TGCAGCGTTGACCGACCAGGGGGTGTGGATACGCAGTATTTT. The rearrangement joins TRBV29-1 to TRBJ2-3; 7 bases are a match to TRBD1. Trimming cost V 3 bases and J 6 bases; bases outside gene matches: 9. The CDR3 extends over 14 amino acids. The germline CDR1 and CDR2 sequences are SQVTM and ANQGSEA.

The chain links TRBV5-6 to TRBJ2-2; possible D gene TRBD2, 5 bases. The CDR3 is made up of 16 amino acids. V lost 1 base, J lost 0 bases, and 10 bases lay in between. CDR1 is SGHDT, CDR2 YYEEEE, per germline. For the CDR3, the DNA is TGTGCCAGCAGCTTGCTGGCGGGCGCGAACACCGGGGAGCTGTTTTTT. Translation: CASSLLAGANTGELFF.

V and J are TRBV9 and TRBJ1-2, with D hard to call. There are 17 residues in the CDR3. Germline lookup yields CDR1 SGDLS and CDR2 YYNGEE. V was clipped by 0 bases and J by 2 bases, with 17 bases between them. CDR3 nucleotide sequence: TGTGCCAGCAGCGTAGGGCTGGGCGCCGCCCGGAACTATGGCTACACCTTC. Translation gives CASSVGLGAARNYGYTF. The variable domain in full, with the rest retrieved from reference TRBV9 and TRBJ1-2, is DSGVTQTPKHLITATGQRVTLRCSPRSGDLSVYWYQQSLDQGLQFLIQYYNGEERAKGNILERFSAQQFPDLHSELNLSSLELGDSALYFCASSVGLGAARNYGYTFGSGTRLTVV.

This clone appeared a single time. The chain is built from TRBV20-1 and TRBJ2-1; D perhaps matches TRBD2 (6 bases). V was trimmed by 6 bases and J by 14 bases, leaving 17 bases between them. Germline V gene lookup returns CDR1 DFQATT and CDR2 SNEGSKA (reference sequence). The CDR3 contains 11 residues. The CDR3 coding sequence is TGCAGTGCGACGGACGGGGGATTTGAGTTCTTC. Protein sequence: CSATDGGFEFF.

The chain recombines TRBV7-1 with TRBJ2-1; 8 bases are shared with TRBD2. TRBV7-1 is an ORF for which the function is uncertain. Germline trimming cut 8 bases from V and 6 bases from J; bases unmatched to any gene: 12. The CDR3 totals 15 residues. As DNA, the CDR3 is TGTGCCAGCTCCTTGGCGGGAGGCCGCTCCAATGAGCAGTTCTTC. It translates to CASSLAGGRSNEQFF.

V is TRBV11-2 and J is TRBJ2-4; the D gene is possibly TRBD2 (5 bases). This CDR3 is built from 13 residues. The V gene lost 5 bases and the J gene lost 5 bases, with 10 bases spanning the gap. Germline assignment: CDR1 SGHAT and CDR2 FQNNGV. The CDR3 protein is CASSPSGENIQYF. CDR3 DNA: TGTGCCAGCAGCCCCAGCGGAGAAAACATTCAGTACTTC.

The genes are TRBV15 and TRBJ2-1; 11 bases are shared with TRBD2. Germline CDR1 is LNHNV and CDR2 is YYDKDF (reference sequence). The CDR3 covers 18 residues. V was clipped by 0 bases and J by 4 bases; unmatched bases: 8. The CDR3 DNA follows: TGTGCCACCAGCAGAGACTACCCGGGGACTAGCGGTTACAATGAGCAGTTCTTC. Translation: CATSRDYPGTSGYNEQFF.

The rearrangement uses TRBV6-1 and TRBJ2-5; D not resolved. CDR3 length: 14 residues. V was trimmed by 2 bases and J by 5 bases, leaving 12 bases between them. The V gene's germline CDR1 is MNHNS and CDR2 SASEGT. As DNA, the CDR3 is TGTGCCAGCAGTGAAAGAAGTACTAAGGAGACCCAGTACTTC. This encodes CASSERSTKETQYF.

The rearrangement links TRBV7-3 to TRBJ2-1; perhaps TRBD1 as D (6 bases). This CDR3 has 14 residues. The ends were cut back, 1 base at V and 8 bases at J, with 12 bases in the middle. Looked up from germline, CDR1 is SGHTA and CDR2 is FQGTGA. CDR3 amino acids: CASSLRGRRDEQFF. CDR3 in DNA: TGTGCCAGCAGCTTAAGGGGGCGCAGAGATGAGCAGTTCTTC.

This clone was found once. The rearrangement joins TRBV10-3 to TRBJ2-7, with D possibly matching TRBD2 (6 bases). The V and J ends lost 7 bases and 3 bases respectively, with 13 bases between them. The CDR3 is 13 residues long. Germline assignment: CDR1 ENHRY and CDR2 SYGVKD. The CDR3, as DNA: TGTGCCATCACGGAGGGGTCAAACTACGAGCAGTACTTC. This encodes CAITEGSNYEQYF.

The chain employs TRBV19 and TRBJ1-5, with D possibly matching TRBD1 (5 bases). Germline CDR1 LNHDA, CDR2 SQIVND (reference sequence). Between the trimmed V and J ends, which lost 3 bases and 7 bases, there was a span of 13 bases. The CDR3 spans 14 residues. CDR3 residues: CASSIEQGGQPQHF. The CDR3 coding sequence is TGTGCCAGTAGTATTGAGCAGGGAGGGCAGCCCCAGCATTTT.

The chain recombines TRBV12-5 with TRBJ1-5, with D maybe TRBD1 (5 bases). The CDR3 runs 14 residues. Looked up from germline, CDR1 is LGHNT and CDR2 is FRNRAP. The V end lost 5 bases, the J end lost 4 bases, and 12 bases lay between the germline ends. CDR3 in amino acids: CASGDRGRNQPQHF. The DNA of the CDR3 is TGTGCTAGTGGTGACCGGGGCCGAAATCAGCCCCAGCATTTT.

Remarks on this clone: Other DNA sequences of this sample code for an identical CDR3. The rearrangement links TRBV27 to TRBJ1-5; 7 bases are shared with TRBD1. Germline CDR1 is MNHEY and CDR2 is SMNVEV (reference sequence). Losses at the gene ends were 7 bases for V and 5 bases for J; bases not matched to a gene: 5. The CDR3 contains 13 residues. Here the CDR3 DNA reads TGTGCCAGCAAAGGACAGGCGGATCAGCCCCAGCATTTT. It specifies CASKGQADQPQHF.